The sequence of this T cell receptor beta chain was determined in a study of beta chain features in type 1 diabetes. TCRB transcripts that were expressed got sequenced, as all of the isolated RNA had been reverse transcribed. Sequenced by immunoSEQ multiplex PCR; TCRdb stores in-frame clones only, minus some. The repertoire holds some 330,000 clones, with around 12% as singletons. In germline, CDR1 is SGHRS, CDR2 YFSETQ. The V end lost 3 bases, the J end lost 8 bases, and 15 bases lay between the germline ends. The CDR3 loop spans 14 amino acids. This clone was detected only a few times. Its cognate antigen is unknown. Study-wide findings and caveats: Patients with Type 1 diabetes showed moderately but significantly shorter TCRB CDR3s in all four CD4+ subsets.

The sequencing input was naive CD4+ T cells from blood. The TCR comes from a woman between 18 and 29 years old with type 1 diabetes. V gene TRBV5-1 combines with J gene TRBJ2-1; D possibly corresponds to TRBD1 (6 bases). The CDR3 here is CASSSSQGADEQFF. For the CDR3, the DNA is TGCGCCAGCAGCTCTTCACAGGGAGCGGATGAGCAGTTCTTC.